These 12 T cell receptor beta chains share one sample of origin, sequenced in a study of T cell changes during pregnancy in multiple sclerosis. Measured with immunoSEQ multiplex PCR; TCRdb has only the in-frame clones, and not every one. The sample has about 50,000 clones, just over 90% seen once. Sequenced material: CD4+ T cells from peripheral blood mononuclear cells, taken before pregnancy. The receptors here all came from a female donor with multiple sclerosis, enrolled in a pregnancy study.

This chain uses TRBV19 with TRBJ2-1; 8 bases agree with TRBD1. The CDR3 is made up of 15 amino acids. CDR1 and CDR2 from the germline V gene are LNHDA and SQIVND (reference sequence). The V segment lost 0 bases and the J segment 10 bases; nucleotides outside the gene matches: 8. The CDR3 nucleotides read TGTGCCAGTAGTATAGATCCCCACGGACAGGGCGAGCAGTTCTTC. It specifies CASSIDPHGQGEQFF.

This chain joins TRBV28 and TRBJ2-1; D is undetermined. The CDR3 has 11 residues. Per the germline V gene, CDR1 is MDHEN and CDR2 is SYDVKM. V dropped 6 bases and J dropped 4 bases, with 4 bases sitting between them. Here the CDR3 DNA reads TGTGCCAGCAGCCCGTACAATGAGCAGTTCTTC. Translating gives CASSPYNEQFF.

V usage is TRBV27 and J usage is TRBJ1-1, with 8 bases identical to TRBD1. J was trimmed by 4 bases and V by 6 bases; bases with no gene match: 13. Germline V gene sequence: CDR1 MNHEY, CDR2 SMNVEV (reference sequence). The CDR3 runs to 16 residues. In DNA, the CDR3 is TGTGCCAGCAGCTTCAGGGGGCAATACTGGGGCACTGAAGCTTTCTTT. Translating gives CASSFRGQYWGTEAFF.

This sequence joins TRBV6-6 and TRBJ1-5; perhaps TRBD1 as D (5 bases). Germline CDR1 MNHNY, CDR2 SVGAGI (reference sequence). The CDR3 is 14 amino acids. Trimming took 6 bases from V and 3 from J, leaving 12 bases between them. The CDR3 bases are TGTGCCAGCAGCCAACAGGTGCCCAATCAGCCCCAGCATTTT. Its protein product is CASSQQVPNQPQHF.

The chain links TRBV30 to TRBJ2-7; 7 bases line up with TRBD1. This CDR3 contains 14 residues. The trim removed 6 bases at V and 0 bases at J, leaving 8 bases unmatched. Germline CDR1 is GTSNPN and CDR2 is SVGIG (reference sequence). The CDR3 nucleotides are TGTGCCTGCCACCGGGACAGTAGCTCCTACGAGCAGTACTTC. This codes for CACHRDSSSYEQYF.

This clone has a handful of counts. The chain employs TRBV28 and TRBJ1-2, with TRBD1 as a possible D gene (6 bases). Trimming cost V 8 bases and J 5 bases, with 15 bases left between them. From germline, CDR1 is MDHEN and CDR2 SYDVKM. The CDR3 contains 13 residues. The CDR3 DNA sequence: TGTGCCAGCCGAAAACAGGGCCCATATGGCTACACCTTC. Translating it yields CASRKQGPYGYTF.

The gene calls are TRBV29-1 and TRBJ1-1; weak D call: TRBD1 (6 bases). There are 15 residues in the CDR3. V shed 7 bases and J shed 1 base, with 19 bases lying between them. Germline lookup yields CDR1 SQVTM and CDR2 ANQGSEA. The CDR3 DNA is TGCAGCGCGTCCTGGGGGGGGGCGTGGAACACTGAAGCTTTCTTT. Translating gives CSASWGGAWNTEAFF.

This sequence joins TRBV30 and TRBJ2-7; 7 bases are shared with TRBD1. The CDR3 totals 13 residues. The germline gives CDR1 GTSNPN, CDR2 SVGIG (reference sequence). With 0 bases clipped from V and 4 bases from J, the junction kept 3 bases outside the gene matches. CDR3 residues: CAWSVGGGYEQYF. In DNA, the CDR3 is TGTGCCTGGAGTGTAGGGGGCGGATACGAGCAGTACTTC.

CDR3 protein: CASSLRAGYTEAFF. The CDR3 DNA follows: TGTGCCAGCAGCTTGAGGGCGGGGTACACTGAAGCTTTCTTT. This chain joins TRBV5-4 and TRBJ1-1, with D unresolved. The CDR3 spans 14 residues. V was cut by 1 base and J by 3 bases, with 10 bases left in between. Germline assignment: CDR1 SGHNT and CDR2 YYREEE (reference sequence). Based on the CDR3 plus reference TRBV5-4 and TRBJ1-1, the full variable domain is ETGVTQSPTHLIKTRGQQVTLRCSSQSGHNTVSWYQQALGQGPQFIFQYYREEENGRGNFPPRFSGLQFPNYSSELNVNALELDDSALYLCASSLRAGYTEAFFGQGTRLTVV.

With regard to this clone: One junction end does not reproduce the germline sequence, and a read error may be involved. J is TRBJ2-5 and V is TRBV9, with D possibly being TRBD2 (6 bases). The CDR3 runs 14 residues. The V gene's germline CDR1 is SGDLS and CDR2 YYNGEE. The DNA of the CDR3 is TGTGCCAGCAGCGTAGATTACGGCCGCGGGAAGCTGGACTTC. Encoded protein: CASSVDYGRGKLDF.

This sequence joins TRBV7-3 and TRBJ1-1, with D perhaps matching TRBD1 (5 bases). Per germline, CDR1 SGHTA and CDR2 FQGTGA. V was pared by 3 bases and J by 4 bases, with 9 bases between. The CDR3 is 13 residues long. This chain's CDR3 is CASSFGGSTEAFF. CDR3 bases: TGTGCCAGCAGCTTCGGGGGAAGCACTGAAGCTTTCTTT.

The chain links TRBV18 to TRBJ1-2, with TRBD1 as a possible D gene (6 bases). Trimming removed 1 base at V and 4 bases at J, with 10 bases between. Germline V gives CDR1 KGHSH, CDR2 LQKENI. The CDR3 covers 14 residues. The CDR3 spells CASSPLPGAYGYTF. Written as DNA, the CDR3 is TGTGCCAGCTCACCACTGCCAGGGGCCTATGGCTACACCTTC. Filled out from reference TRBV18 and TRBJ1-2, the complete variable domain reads NAGVMQNPRHLVRRRGQEARLRCSPMKGHSHVYWYRQLPEEGLKFMVYLQKENIIDESGMPKERFSAEFPKEGPSILRIQQVVRGDSAAYFCASSPLPGAYGYTFGSGTRLTVV.